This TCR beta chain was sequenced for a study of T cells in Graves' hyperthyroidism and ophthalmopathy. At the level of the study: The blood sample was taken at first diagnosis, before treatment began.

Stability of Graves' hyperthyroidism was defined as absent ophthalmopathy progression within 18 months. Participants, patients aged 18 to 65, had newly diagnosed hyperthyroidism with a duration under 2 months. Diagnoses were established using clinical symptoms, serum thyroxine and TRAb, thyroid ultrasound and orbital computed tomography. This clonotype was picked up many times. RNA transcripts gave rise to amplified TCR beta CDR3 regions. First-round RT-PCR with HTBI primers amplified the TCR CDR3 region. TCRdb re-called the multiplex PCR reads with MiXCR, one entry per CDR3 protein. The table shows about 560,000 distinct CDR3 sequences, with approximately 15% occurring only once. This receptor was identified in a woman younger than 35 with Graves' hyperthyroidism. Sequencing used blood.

CDR3 DNA sequence: TGTGCCAGCAGCTTAAAGAGAGACAATCAGCCCCAGCATTTT. It encodes CASSLKRDNQPQHF. The V call is TRBV7-2, the J call TRBJ1-5; D call uncertain. This CDR3 comprises 14 residues. The V gene lost 2 bases and the J gene lost 3 bases, with 8 bases spanning the gap. The germline V gene encodes CDR1 SGHTA and CDR2 FQGNSA.